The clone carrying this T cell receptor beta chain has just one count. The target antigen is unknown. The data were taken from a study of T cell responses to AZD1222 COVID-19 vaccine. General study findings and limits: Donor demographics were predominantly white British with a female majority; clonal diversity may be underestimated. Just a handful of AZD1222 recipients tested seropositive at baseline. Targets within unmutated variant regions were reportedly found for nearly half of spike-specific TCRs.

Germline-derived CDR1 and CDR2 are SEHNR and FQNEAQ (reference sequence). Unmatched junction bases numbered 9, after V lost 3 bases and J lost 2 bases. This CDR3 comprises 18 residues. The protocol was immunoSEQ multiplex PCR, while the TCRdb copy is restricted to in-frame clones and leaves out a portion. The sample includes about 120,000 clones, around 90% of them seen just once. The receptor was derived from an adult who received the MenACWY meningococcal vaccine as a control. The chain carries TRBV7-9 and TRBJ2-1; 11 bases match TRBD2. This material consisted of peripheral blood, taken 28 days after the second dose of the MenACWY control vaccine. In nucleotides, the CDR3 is TGTGCCAGCAGCTTCGGGGTGACTAGCGGGGCCGCCTACAATGAGCAGTTCTTC. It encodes CASSFGVTSGAAYNEQFF.